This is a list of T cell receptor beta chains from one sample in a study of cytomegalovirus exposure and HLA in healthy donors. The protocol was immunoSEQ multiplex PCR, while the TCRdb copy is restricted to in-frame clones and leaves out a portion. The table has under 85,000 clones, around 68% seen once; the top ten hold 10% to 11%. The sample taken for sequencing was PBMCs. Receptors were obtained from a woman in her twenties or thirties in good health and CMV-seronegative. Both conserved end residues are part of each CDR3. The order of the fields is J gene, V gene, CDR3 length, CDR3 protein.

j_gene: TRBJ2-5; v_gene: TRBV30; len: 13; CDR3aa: CAWEGQNQETQYF
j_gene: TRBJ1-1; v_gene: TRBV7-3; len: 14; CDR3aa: CASSLRPRGTEAFF
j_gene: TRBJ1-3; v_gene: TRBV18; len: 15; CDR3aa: CASSPPLSSGNTIYF
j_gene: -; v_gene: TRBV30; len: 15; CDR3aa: CAWSRLAGTTYEQYF
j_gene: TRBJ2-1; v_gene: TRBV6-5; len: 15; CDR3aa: CASRPPSGGANEQFF
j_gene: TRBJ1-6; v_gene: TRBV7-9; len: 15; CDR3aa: CASSSTALLNSPLHF
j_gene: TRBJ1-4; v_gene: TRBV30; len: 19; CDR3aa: CAWSSRRGGQVPTNEKLFF
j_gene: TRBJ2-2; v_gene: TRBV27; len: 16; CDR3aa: CASRPGTKGDTGELFF
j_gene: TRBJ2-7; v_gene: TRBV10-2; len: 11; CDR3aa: CASSSGPEQYF
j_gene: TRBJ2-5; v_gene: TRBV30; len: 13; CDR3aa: CAWRGTGEGTQYF
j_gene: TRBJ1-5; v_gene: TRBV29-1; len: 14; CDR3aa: CSARTGADNQPQHF
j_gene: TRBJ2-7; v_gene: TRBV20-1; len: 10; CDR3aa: CSATAYEQYF
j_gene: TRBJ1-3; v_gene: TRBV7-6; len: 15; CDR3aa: CASTEYRGTGNTIYF
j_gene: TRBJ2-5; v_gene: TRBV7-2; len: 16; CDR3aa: CASSPRGEANPETQYF
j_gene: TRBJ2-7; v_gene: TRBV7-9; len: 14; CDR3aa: CASTLRGHSYEQYF
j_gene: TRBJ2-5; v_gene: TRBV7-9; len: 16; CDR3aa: CASSQRLAGGKETQYF
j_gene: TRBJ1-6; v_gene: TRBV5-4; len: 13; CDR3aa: CASRWGDNSPLHF
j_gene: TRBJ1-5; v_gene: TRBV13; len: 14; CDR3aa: CASSQRTGEQPQHF
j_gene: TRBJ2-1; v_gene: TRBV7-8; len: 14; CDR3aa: CASSQGAAYNEQFF
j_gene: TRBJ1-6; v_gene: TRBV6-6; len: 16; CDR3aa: CASSYLQGASNSPLHF
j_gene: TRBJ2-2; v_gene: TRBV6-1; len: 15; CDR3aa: CASGHQGKGTGELFF
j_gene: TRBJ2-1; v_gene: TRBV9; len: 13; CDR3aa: CASSVGIANEQFF
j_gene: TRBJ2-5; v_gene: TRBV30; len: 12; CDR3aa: CAWSATRETQYF
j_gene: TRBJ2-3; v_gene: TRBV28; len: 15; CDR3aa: CASSYGGLVSDTQYF
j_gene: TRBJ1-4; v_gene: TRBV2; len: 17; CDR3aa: CASSESQFLDRDEKLFF
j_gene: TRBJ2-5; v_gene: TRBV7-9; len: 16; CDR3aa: CASSLGKRTVQETQYF
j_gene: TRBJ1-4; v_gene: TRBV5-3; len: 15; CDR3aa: CARSFPGQFNEKLFF
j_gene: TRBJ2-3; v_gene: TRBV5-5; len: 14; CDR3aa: CASSSLPGQGGGYF
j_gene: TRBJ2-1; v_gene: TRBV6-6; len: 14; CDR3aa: CASIPGQGDNEQFF
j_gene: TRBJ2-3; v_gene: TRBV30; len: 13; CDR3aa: CGVSGGFWDTQYF
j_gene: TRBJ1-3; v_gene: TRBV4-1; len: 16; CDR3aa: CASSTRTGSTGNTIYF
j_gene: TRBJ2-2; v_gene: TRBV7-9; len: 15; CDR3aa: CAGLAGGPRTGELFF
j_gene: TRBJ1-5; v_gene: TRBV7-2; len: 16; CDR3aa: CASSDGAVIGNQPQHF
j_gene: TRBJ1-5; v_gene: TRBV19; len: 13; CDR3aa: CATNRDNNQPQHF
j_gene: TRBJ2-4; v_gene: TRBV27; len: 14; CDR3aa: CASSASTGRHIQYF
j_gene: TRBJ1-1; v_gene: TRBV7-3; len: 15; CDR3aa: CASRPGTGYNTEAFF
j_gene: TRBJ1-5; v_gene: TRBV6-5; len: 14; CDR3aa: CASSQDREGEPQHF
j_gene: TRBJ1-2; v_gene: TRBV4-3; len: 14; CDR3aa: CASSQGPLNYGYTF
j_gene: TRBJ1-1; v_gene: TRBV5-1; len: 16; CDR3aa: CASSLELGTLNTEAFF
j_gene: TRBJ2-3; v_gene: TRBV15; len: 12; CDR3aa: CATSRESDTQYF
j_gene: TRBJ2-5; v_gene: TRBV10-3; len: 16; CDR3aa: CAIGEMGRALGETQYF
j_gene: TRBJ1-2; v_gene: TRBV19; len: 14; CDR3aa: CASSIVYRGGGYTF
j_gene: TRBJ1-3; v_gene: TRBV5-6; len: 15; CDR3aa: CASSLQGAFGNTIYF
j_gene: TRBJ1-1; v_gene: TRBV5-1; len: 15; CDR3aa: CASSLLQGVSTEAFF
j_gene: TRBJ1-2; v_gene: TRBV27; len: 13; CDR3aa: CASRATGPYSYTF
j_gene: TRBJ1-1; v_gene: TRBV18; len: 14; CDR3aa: CASSRSAKNTEAFF
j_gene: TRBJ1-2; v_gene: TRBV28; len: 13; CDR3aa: CASSPGQIYGYTF
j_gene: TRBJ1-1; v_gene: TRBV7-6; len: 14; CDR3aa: CASSEQYGGTEAFF
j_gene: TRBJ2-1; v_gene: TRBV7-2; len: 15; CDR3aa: CASSHLAGGYNEQFF
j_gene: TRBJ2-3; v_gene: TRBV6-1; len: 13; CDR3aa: CASSGGGPDTQYF
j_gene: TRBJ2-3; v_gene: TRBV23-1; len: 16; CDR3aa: CASSPLDSPGTDTQYF
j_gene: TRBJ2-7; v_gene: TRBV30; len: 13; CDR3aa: CAYSTGSSYEQYF
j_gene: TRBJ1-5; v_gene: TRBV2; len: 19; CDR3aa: CASSEFGTATQGGNQPQHF